This T cell receptor (beta chain) was captured in a study of cytomegalovirus exposure and HLA in healthy donors. V gave up 3 bases and J gave up 16 bases, with 25 bases separating them. This CDR3 is 15 amino acids long. Per germline, CDR1 SEHNR and CDR2 FQNEAQ (reference sequence). The study ran its PCR with 60 Vbeta and 13 Jbeta primers. Only in-frame clones appear in the TCRdb table, and some are missing; sequencing was by immunoSEQ multiplex PCR. The data contain tens of thousands of clones, about 80% of them singletons. The chain carries TRBV7-9 and TRBJ1-3; D gene ambiguous. Sample: PBMCs. This sequence was found in a male donor in good health and CMV-seronegative. The CDR3 loop is CASSLFAEPRGKGYF. The CDR3, as DNA: TGTGCCAGCAGCTTGTTCGCTGAACCGCGCGGGAAAGGGTATTTT.